These T cell receptor beta chains were read from a single sample in a study of cytotoxic CD8 clonotypes in ibrutinib-treated CLL. Some clones are missing from TCRdb's copy, which holds only in-frame ones; the method was immunoSEQ multiplex PCR. The sample holds about 49,000 clones, 53% seen once. Sequenced here: PBMCs, sampled after 12 months of ibrutinib treatment. Receptor source: a human donor with chronic lymphocytic leukemia. Each CDR3 is given with its conserved first and last residue. The D gene is left open where the match is weak. Clone size, where shown, is once, few, many, or a class for clones that have expanded.

TGTGCCAGCAGCCATGAGCGGGGGGCTTGGACTAGCGGGAGCATCTACGAGCAGTACTTC CASSHERGAWTSGSIYEQYF - TRBD2 TRBJ2-7 TRBV16
TGTGCCAGCAGCGTAGACTCAGCGGAGGGTCAGTTCTTC CASSVDSAEGQFF few - TRBJ2-1 TRBV9
TGTGCCAGCAGCGAATTTCAGGGGAGCGATGGCTACACCTTC CASSEFQGSDGYTF - - TRBJ1-2 TRBV7-2
TGTGCCAGCAGTTTAGGGGGACAGACCTATGGCTACACCTTC CASSLGGQTYGYTF - TRBD1 TRBJ1-2 TRBV27
TGCATTTCCCCCGAACTTCATGGCTACACCTTC CISPELHGYTF - - TRBJ1-2 TRBV20-1
TGCAGTGCTAAGCGAAATACGCAGTATTTT CSAKRNTQYF - - TRBJ2-3 TRBV20-1
TGTGCCAGCACCCAAACTAGCGCAGACCAAGAGACCCAGTACTTC CASTQTSADQETQYF - TRBD2 TRBJ2-5 TRBV27
TGTGCCTGGATGGGCCTGAACACTGAAGCTTTCTTT CAWMGLNTEAFF - - TRBJ1-1 TRBV30
TGTGCCAGTTACAGGGGAGACTATGGCTACACCTTC CASYRGDYGYTF - TRBD1 TRBJ1-2 TRBV27
TGCGCCAGCAGCTTGGCGGGTCATCTTAGCTCCTACAATGAGCAGTTCTTC CASSLAGHLSSYNEQFF - - TRBJ2-1 TRBV5-1
TGTGCCAGCAGCTTGGAAGGGGGGGACTACGAGCAGTACTTC CASSLEGGDYEQYF - - TRBJ2-7 TRBV5-4
TGCGCCAGCAGCAGGGGGCTCTTCGATGAGCAGTACTTC CASSRGLFDEQYF - TRBD1 TRBJ2-7 TRBV5-1
TGTGCCAGCAGCCAAGTGGGAGGGGTGTTCACAGATACGCAGTATTTT CASSQVGGVFTDTQYF - TRBD2 TRBJ2-3 TRBV14
TGTGCCAGCAGTGCCGCTAGGAACACCGGGGAGCTGTTTTTT CASSAARNTGELFF - - TRBJ2-2 TRBV7-3
TGTGCCAGCAGCTTCCTTCCCGGAGCCACCGGGGAGCTGTTTTTT CASSFLPGATGELFF few - TRBJ2-2 TRBV11-3
TGCAGCGTTGTAGTTGGCCTGACCGAGCAGTACTTC CSVVVGLTEQYF - - TRBJ2-7 TRBV29-1
TGTGCCAGCAGTCCCCAGGTAGCGGGAACAGATACGCAGTATTTT CASSPQVAGTDTQYF - TRBD2 TRBJ2-3 TRBV28
TGCGCCAGCAGCCAAGCTGACACATCCAGGGCAGATACGCAGTATTTT CASSQADTSRADTQYF - - TRBJ2-3 TRBV4-1
TGTGCCAGCTCACCCCTGGAGCGGACAGGGGTTCGTTGGAGTAAGACTGAAGCTTTCTTT CASSPLERTGVRWSKTEAFF - TRBD1 TRBJ1-1 TRBV18
TGTGCCAGCAGCCAAGGAGCGACAGGGGTTTTCGGCTACACCTTC CASSQGATGVFGYTF - TRBD1 TRBJ1-2 TRBV4-2
TGTGCCACCAGCGCGCGGGGGGACACTGAAGCTTTCTTT CATSARGDTEAFF - - TRBJ1-1 TRBV15
TGCAGCGTTGAAGCCAGGGAAGGCTACACCTTC CSVEAREGYTF few - TRBJ1-2 TRBV29-1
TGCGCCAGCAGGGAAGACAGGATCACCGGGGAGCTGTTTTTT CASREDRITGELFF - - TRBJ2-2 TRBV10-2
TGTGCCAGCAGTGAGGTCTCTGAAGCTTTCTTT CASSEVSEAFF - - TRBJ1-1 TRBV2
TGTGCCAGCAGCCCGACACAGGGCCTCGTCACAGATACGCAGTATTTT CASSPTQGLVTDTQYF - - TRBJ2-3 TRBV7-2
TGTGCCAGTAGTATTGGCACAGGGTACAATGAGCAGTTCTTC CASSIGTGYNEQFF many - TRBJ2-1 TRBV19